The following is a TCR beta chain sequence with its context. From germline, CDR1 is SNHLY and CDR2 FYNNEI. J gave up 8 bases and V 6 bases, and 7 bases lay outside the gene matches. This CDR3 comprises 14 residues. The sample is drawn from a study of OX40 agonist ivuxolimab in advanced cancers. Study-wide background: Six ivuxolimab dose levels, 0.01 to 10 mg/kg, were given intravenously every 2 weeks. Patients assigned to dose escalation were diagnosed with hepatocellular carcinoma, melanoma, renal cell or head and neck cancer. Patients were 82.7% male with ages roughly 20 to 80, mean 60.

TCRdb keeps only in-frame clones here, not all; method: immunoSEQ multiplex PCR. Among 75,000 to 100,000 clones listed, more than 75% were seen once. The sample consisted of CD4+ or CD8+ T cells sorted from blood, taken in a trial of the OX40 agonist ivuxolimab. The TCR sequence derives from an adult with an advanced solid tumor such as melanoma, head and neck, liver or kidney cancer. The chain carries TRBV2 and TRBJ1-4; 9 nucleotides match TRBD1. The CDR3 loop reads CASRKGQGLEKLFF. Here the CDR3 DNA reads TGTGCCAGCAGGAAGGGACAGGGTTTGGAAAAACTGTTTTTT.